This passage covers 26 T cell receptor beta chains from one sample sequenced in a study of regulatory T cells in long-lasting Graves disease (dated by TCRdb to the early 2020s). The label giving this sample's time point can be read as: newly diagnosed GD, antithyroid drugs for less than 3 months. For both TCR sequencing and RNA sequencing, RNA was extracted from PBMCs using TRIzol. Library creation used multiplex PCR. Sequencing was carried out with an Illumina HiSeq 4000. iRepertoire HTBI primers and Arm-PCR amplification of CDR3 regions were used to construct TCR beta libraries. TCRdb took the public reads, trimmed them with fastp at Q25, ran MiXCR for clone calling and kept in-frame beta chains. For every CDR3 protein sequence, its rows merge into one entry that carries the most common genes and DNA. This sample has some 250,000 distinct CDR3 sequences in its table, and around 19% of those were observed once. 14% of the sample is held by the ten biggest clonotypes.

The sample also formed part of further work on T cells in Graves' hyperthyroidism and ophthalmopathy.

The source was peripheral blood mononuclear cells (PBMCs), collected at new diagnosis, from a patient treated with antithyroid drugs. The receptors were gathered from a woman aged 25 to 39 with Graves disease. Donor details come from another sample of the same person, matched by shared clones.

This clonotype occurred many times. The chain has TRBV6-1 and TRBJ2-2; D call uncertain. V was pared by 3 bases and J by 3 bases, with 5 bases between. The CDR3 has 13 residues. Germline V gene data show CDR1 as MNHNS and CDR2 as SASEGT. CDR3 DNA: TGTGCCAGCAGTGACTCAGACACCGGGGAGCTGTTTTTT. Its protein is CASSDSDTGELFF.

In its sample, this clonotype was seen many times. The chain combines TRBV10-3 with TRBJ2-2, with D perhaps matching TRBD1 (5 bases). The V end was cut by 6 bases, the J end by 2 bases, with 10 bases between. This CDR3 spans 14 amino acids. Germline V lookup: CDR1 ENHRY, CDR2 SYGVKD. The CDR3 region has the DNA TGTGCCATCAGCGTGGACATCAACACCGGGGAGCTGTTTTTT. Encoded protein: CAISVDINTGELFF.

The chain uses TRBV30 and TRBJ2-7; 10 bases match TRBD2. V lost 7 bases and J lost 4; bases outside the gene matches: 7. Germline V gene lookup returns CDR1 GTSNPN and CDR2 SVGIG (reference sequence). The CDR3 length is 13 residues. The CDR3 protein is CASAGGLSYEQYF. The CDR3 region has the DNA TGTGCCTCAGCGGGGGGGCTGTCTTACGAGCAGTACTTC.

In this sample, this clonotype turned up a few times. The chain is built from TRBV5-1 and TRBJ2-1; 16 bases match TRBD2. This CDR3 comprises 15 residues. Unmatched junction bases numbered 3, after V lost 3 bases and J lost 9 bases. CDR1 and CDR2 from the germline V gene are SGHRS and YFSETQ. CDR3 DNA: TGCGCCAGCAGCTCGGGACTAGCGGGGGGGACTGAGCAGTTCTTC. It encodes CASSSGLAGGTEQFF.

This clonotype was counted only a few times. The CDR3 sequence: CSVGAGGQETQYF. The CDR3 region has the DNA TGCAGCGTTGGCGCGGGGGGGCAAGAGACCCAGTACTTC. The chain uses TRBV29-1 and TRBJ2-5; 9 bases are shared with TRBD2. J gave up 2 bases and V 4 bases, and 2 bases lay outside the gene matches. The CDR3 loop spans 13 amino acids. The germline gives CDR1 SQVTM, CDR2 ANQGSEA.

This clonotype was counted at least ten times. The J gene is TRBJ1-3, the V gene TRBV13; D is uncertain. The CDR3 has 15 residues. The V end was cut by 3 bases, the J end by 0 bases, with 9 bases between. Germline V lookup: CDR1 PRHDT, CDR2 FYEKMQ (reference sequence). The CDR3 DNA follows: TGTGCCAGCAGCTTTGCCCGATTCTCTGGAAACACCATATATTTT. It specifies CASSFARFSGNTIYF.

The genes are TRBV9 and TRBJ1-6; D is ambiguous. CDR3 length equals 14 residues. CDR1 SGDLS and CDR2 YYNGEE come from the germline V gene. Between the trimmed V and J ends, which lost 1 base and 5 bases, there was a span of 7 bases. As DNA, the CDR3 is TGTGCCAGCAGCGTATCCGGGGATAATTCACCCCTCCACTTT. Its protein product is CASSVSGDNSPLHF.

This clonotype showed up many times. The V call is TRBV7-2, the J call TRBJ2-1; TRBD2 is a possible D gene (7 bases). Looked up from germline, CDR1 is SGHTA and CDR2 is FQGNSA. The CDR3 covers 15 residues. Trimming left V 3 bases short and J 6 bases short, with 15 bases between. The DNA for the CDR3 is TGTGCCAGCAGCTTCCTCGAGGGGGGGCTCAATGAGCAGTTCTTC. Translated, it gives CASSFLEGGLNEQFF.

This clonotype showed up many times. CDR3: CSARLAPQETQYF. CDR3 bases: TGCAGTGCTAGACTAGCACCCCAAGAGACCCAGTACTTC. The chain carries TRBV20-1 and TRBJ2-5; the D gene is possibly TRBD2 (5 bases). Trimming pared 2 bases from V and 1 base from J, leaving 8 bases between. Germline loops: CDR1 DFQATT, CDR2 SNEGSKA (reference sequence). CDR3 length: 13 residues.

There are a few counts of this clonotype. The chain is built from TRBV14 and TRBJ1-2, with 8 bases matching TRBD1. Germline V gives CDR1 SGHDN, CDR2 FVKESK. The V gene end was trimmed by 3 bases and the J gene end by 2 bases; junction bases not matched to a gene: 8. This CDR3 has 16 amino acids. CDR3 coding DNA: TGTGCCAGCAGCCAGCGTCCCAGGACAGGGAACTATGGCTACACCTTC. It codes for CASSQRPRTGNYGYTF.

This clonotype was observed at least ten times. CDR3 region: CSAVPNSGGLTDTQYF. CDR3 bases: TGCAGTGCGGTACCTAACTCGGGGGGGCTCACAGATACGCAGTATTTT. The chain uses TRBV20-1 and TRBJ2-3, with TRBD2 matching over 8 bases. The CDR3 totals 16 residues. J was trimmed by 2 bases and V by 6 bases; bases with no gene match: 13. Germline V gene sequence: CDR1 DFQATT, CDR2 SNEGSKA (reference sequence).

This clonotype appeared a few times. The rearrangement joins TRBV19 to TRBJ2-7; TRBD2 might be the D (6 bases). V was cut by 5 bases and J by 2 bases, with 13 bases left in between. Germline values: CDR1 LNHDA, CDR2 SQIVND (reference sequence). The CDR3 runs 14 residues. The CDR3 DNA reads as TGTGCCAGTAGTGACGGGGGTACGGCCTACGAGCAGTACTTC. Residues: CASSDGGTAYEQYF.

This clonotype was seen many times. The chain employs TRBV24-1 and TRBJ2-3; 12 bases are a match to TRBD2. Trimming at V came to 4 bases and at J to 8 bases, leaving 9 bases not matched to a gene. The CDR3 length is 16 residues. Germline loops: CDR1 KGHDR, CDR2 SFDVKD. CDR3: CATSDTTSGGRGTQYF. The CDR3 nucleotides read TGTGCCACCAGTGACACAACTAGCGGGGGGCGGGGTACGCAGTATTTT.

This clonotype was seen only a few times. Its ends do not fully match the called genes, so a read error is possible. J is TRBJ2-5 and V is TRBV7-7, with D perhaps TRBD1 (5 bases). The CDR3 consists of 14 residues. Germline CDR1 reads SSHAT; CDR2 reads FNYEAQ (reference sequence). DNA for the CDR3: TGTGCTAGCAGCTCAGGGTCATACCAAGAGACCCAGTACTTC. Its translation: CASSSGSYQETQYF.

The chain couples TRBV25-1 to TRBJ2-7, with D uncertain. The length of the CDR3 is 15 residues. Trimming left V 9 bases short and J 2 bases short, with 20 bases between. CDR1 and CDR2 from the germline V gene are MGHDK and SYGVNS. The CDR3 coding sequence is TGTGCCAGTGCCGAATCCGGAGTGGCGGCCTACGAGCAGTACTTC. Translation: CASAESGVAAYEQYF.

In this sample, this clonotype turned up many times. In nucleotides, the CDR3 is TGTGCCAGCAGCTCCGGACAGGGGAGGGAGACCCAGTACTTC. Its translation is CASSSGQGRETQYF. The chain joins TRBV5-4 to TRBJ2-5, with 9 bases fitting TRBD1. This CDR3 contains 14 residues. Trimming removed 3 bases from V and 5 bases from J; junction bases left unmatched: 5. Germline V gene sequence: CDR1 SGHNT, CDR2 YYREEE (reference sequence).

About this clonotype: A much larger clone sits a single nucleotide away, making a read error possible. The chain links TRBV10-3 to TRBJ2-2; TRBD1 matches 7 bases. This CDR3 spans 15 amino acids. The germline V gene has CDR1 ENHRY and CDR2 SYGVKD. The CDR3 nucleotides are TGTACCATCAGTGTCGGGACAGTCTTTTCCGGGGAGCTGTTTTTT. Protein product: CTISVGTVFSGELFF.

This clonotype has at least ten counts. V gene TRBV20-1 combines with J gene TRBJ2-7; weak D call: TRBD2 (5 bases). Germline V gene lookup returns CDR1 DFQATT and CDR2 SNEGSKA (reference sequence). The CDR3 extends over 12 amino acids. The V gene lost 3 bases and the J gene lost 4 bases, with 10 bases spanning the gap. This CDR3 is CSASSTGYEQYF. CDR3 DNA: TGCAGTGCTAGTTCCACGGGGTACGAGCAGTACTTC.

This clonotype came up once. A far larger clone is just one base off, so this is likely a read error. The gene calls are TRBV6-2 or TRBV6-3 and TRBJ2-2; the D call may be TRBD1 or TRBD2 (5 bases each). This CDR3 is 17 amino acids long. Trimming took 2 bases from V and 4 from J, leaving 17 bases between them. Germline V lookup: CDR1 MNHEY, CDR2 SVGEGT. The CDR3 loop is CASSYGGCEGVTGELFF. The CDR3 DNA reads as TGTGCCAGCAGTTACGGGGGATGTGAGGGCGTCACCGGGGAGCTGTTTTTT.

This clonotype was recorded at least ten times. The rearrangement links TRBV11-2 to TRBJ1-5, with TRBD1 matching over 9 bases. This CDR3 region has 15 residues. CDR1 SGHAT and CDR2 FQNNGV come from the germline V gene. J lost 6 bases, V lost 5 bases, and 8 bases had no gene match. The CDR3 spells CASSTGQGSFQPQHF. The CDR3 bases are TGTGCCAGCAGCACGGGACAGGGTAGTTTTCAGCCCCAGCATTTT.

This clonotype was seen at least ten times. V and J are TRBV11-3 and TRBJ1-1, with D possibly being TRBD1 (6 bases). The V gene's germline CDR1 is SGHNT and CDR2 YENEEA. Trimming removed 5 bases from V and 6 bases from J, with 13 bases in between. The CDR3 sequence is 13 residues long. In DNA, the CDR3 is TGTGCCAGCAGCCGAGGGGGGGCTGCTGAAGCTTTCTTT. Translating gives CASSRGGAAEAFF.

This clonotype was seen many times. The chain carries TRBV6-1 and TRBJ2-3; 9 bases match TRBD2. Germline V CDR1 and CDR2: MNHNS, SASEGT. The length of the CDR3 is 14 residues. The V segment lost 7 bases and the J segment 1 base; nucleotides outside the gene matches: 3. The CDR3: CASKKRGGTDTQYF. CDR3 nucleotide sequence: TGTGCCAGCAAGAAGCGGGGGGGCACAGATACGCAGTATTTT.

This clonotype came up many times. The genes are TRBV18 and TRBJ2-3, with 11 bases lining up with TRBD1. Trimming cost V 3 bases and J 8 bases; bases outside gene matches: 10. CDR3 size: 16 residues. The germline CDR1 and CDR2 sequences are KGHSH and LQKENI. CDR3 residues: CASSPDRGLLGGTQYF. In DNA, the CDR3 is TGTGCCAGCTCACCGGACAGGGGGCTTTTAGGAGGTACGCAGTATTTT.

This clonotype was detected many times. The chain links TRBV2 to TRBJ2-4, with a weak D call TRBD1 (5 bases). The CDR3 has 19 residues. Between the trimmed V and J ends, which lost 2 bases and 0 bases, there was a span of 20 bases. Germline lookup yields CDR1 SNHLY and CDR2 FYNNEI. The CDR3 loop reads CASSEFVRDMILAKNIQYF. In DNA, the CDR3 is TGTGCCAGCAGTGAATTCGTCAGGGATATGATTTTAGCCAAAAACATTCAGTACTTC.

This clonotype has ten or more counts. This chain connects TRBV4-1 to TRBJ1-2; D might be TRBD1 (5 bases). This CDR3 has 14 residues. Trimming removed 1 base at V and 5 bases at J, with 11 bases between. CDR1 and CDR2 (germline): MGHRA, YSYEKL. This chain's CDR3 is CASSQAGLPYGYTF. The CDR3 DNA follows: TGCGCCAGCAGCCAAGCGGGACTGCCGTATGGCTACACCTTC.

This clonotype has only a few counts. The V gene is TRBV4-1, the J gene TRBJ1-3; tentatively, D is TRBD1 (5 bases). Between the trimmed V and J ends, which lost 0 bases and 4 bases, there was a span of 13 bases. Germline V gives CDR1 MGHRA, CDR2 YSYEKL. The CDR3 covers 16 residues. The CDR3 DNA reads as TGCGCCAGCAGCCAAGATCAAGGGGTTAGAGGAAACACCATATATTTT. Its protein product is CASSQDQGVRGNTIYF.